Following are 9 T cell receptor beta chains from one sample sequenced in a study of blood T cell repertoires in COVID-19. Repertoires were generated with immunoSEQ multiplex PCR, while TCRdb's copy carries only in-frame clones and drops some. This table has some 250,000 clones, just under 85% appearing once. Sequencing input: peripheral blood. The receptors derive from an elderly woman with acute or convalescent COVID-19.

The chain couples TRBV29-1 to TRBJ1-1; 9 bases are a match to TRBD1. Trimming cost V 6 bases and J 1 base; bases outside gene matches: 0. The CDR3 is 12 amino acids. Germline-derived CDR1 and CDR2 are SQVTM and ANQGSEA. CDR3 amino acids: CSVGQGNTEAFF. In DNA form, the CDR3 reads TGCAGCGTGGGACAGGGGAACACTGAAGCTTTCTTT.

The DNA of the CDR3 is TGTGCCAGCAAAGGGGACAGGGGCGGCTATGGCTACACCTTC. Its protein is CASKGDRGGYGYTF. The V call is TRBV2, the J call TRBJ1-2; the match to TRBD1 covers 10 bases. V dropped 7 bases and J dropped 4; count of bases not matched to a gene: 6. The CDR3 covers 14 residues. Per germline, CDR1 SNHLY and CDR2 FYNNEI.

The chain recombines TRBV6-5 with TRBJ2-3; maybe TRBD1 (5 bases). This CDR3 is 15 amino acids long. From germline, CDR1 is MNHEY and CDR2 SVGAGI. V lost 6 bases to trimming and J lost 5 bases, with 18 bases between them. The CDR3 bases are TGTGCCAGCAGACCTCCAGGGCGGATGGGAGATACGCAGTATTTT. This encodes CASRPPGRMGDTQYF.

The rearrangement uses TRBV2 and TRBJ1-1; D is perhaps TRBD1 (6 bases). Germline V gene data show CDR1 as SNHLY and CDR2 as FYNNEI. The CDR3 is made up of 15 amino acids. Trimming stripped 5 bases from V and 0 bases from J, with 13 bases between. The DNA of the CDR3 is TGTGCCAGCAGTCCTGGGACATTTGTGAACACTGAAGCTTTCTTT. This gives the protein CASSPGTFVNTEAFF. The whole variable domain, remainder taken from reference TRBV2 and TRBJ1-1, is EPEVTQTPSHQVTQMGQEVILRCVPISNHLYFYWYRQILGQKVEFLVSFYNNEISEKSEIFDDQFSVERPDGSNFTLKIRSTKLEDSAMYFCASSPGTFVNTEAFFGQGTRLTVV.

The CDR3 bases are TGTGCCAGCAGTGAAGCGGGACAGAGACTAACTGAAGCTTTCTTT. Residues: CASSEAGQRLTEAFF. The chain has TRBV25-1 and TRBJ1-1; TRBD1 aligns across 7 bases. V shed 2 bases and J 5 bases; nucleotides not matched to a gene: 8. CDR1 and CDR2 (germline): MGHDK, SYGVNS. The CDR3 length is 15 residues.

This chain joins TRBV29-1 and TRBJ2-7, with D perhaps matching TRBD2 (5 bases). Looked up from germline, CDR1 is SQVTM and CDR2 is ANQGSEA. This CDR3 comprises 15 residues. V lost 2 bases and J lost 1, with 15 bases in between. CDR3 sequence (DNA): TGCAGCGTTGAAAAAATTAGAGGCGGGTCCTACGAGCAGTACTTC. Translating gives CSVEKIRGGSYEQYF.

This clone has a single count. The chain couples TRBV7-3 to TRBJ1-2; 9 bases match TRBD1. Germline V gives CDR1 SGHTA, CDR2 FQGTGA. The junction had 7 bases not matched to a gene; V was cut back by 2 bases and J by 6 bases. The CDR3 covers 15 residues. CDR3 amino acids: CASSLVPGTGNGYTF. The CDR3 bases are TGTGCCAGCAGCTTAGTGCCCGGGACAGGGAATGGCTACACCTTC.

This clone was seen just once. The chain joins TRBV3-1 (or the pseudogene TRBV3-2) to TRBJ2-1; TRBD2 is a possible D gene (6 bases). V was clipped by 4 bases and J by 0 bases, with 10 bases between them. This CDR3 is 15 amino acids long. Germline V gives CDR1 LGHDT, CDR2 YNNKEL (reference sequence). Here the CDR3 reads CASSPLASSYNEQFF. The CDR3 nucleotides read TGTGCCAGCAGCCCCCTAGCGTCCTCCTACAATGAGCAGTTCTTC.

The chain's CDR3 is CASSFPGGQNNEQFF. In DNA, the CDR3 is TGTGCCAGCAGCTTTCCGGGGGGGCAAAACAATGAGCAGTTCTTC. The chain combines TRBV7-9 with TRBJ2-1; 8 bases are a match to TRBD2. CDR3 length: 15 residues. V was pared by 3 bases and J by 5 bases, with 6 bases of the junction left unmatched. The germline V gene encodes CDR1 SEHNR and CDR2 FQNEAQ (reference sequence). Looking up the rest from reference TRBV7-9 and TRBJ2-1 gives the full variable domain: DTGVSQNPRHKITKRGQNVTFRCDPISEHNRLYWYRQTLGQGPEFLTYFQNEAQLEKSRLLSDRFSAERPKGSFSTLEIQRTEQGDSAMYLCASSFPGGQNNEQFFGPGTRLTVL.